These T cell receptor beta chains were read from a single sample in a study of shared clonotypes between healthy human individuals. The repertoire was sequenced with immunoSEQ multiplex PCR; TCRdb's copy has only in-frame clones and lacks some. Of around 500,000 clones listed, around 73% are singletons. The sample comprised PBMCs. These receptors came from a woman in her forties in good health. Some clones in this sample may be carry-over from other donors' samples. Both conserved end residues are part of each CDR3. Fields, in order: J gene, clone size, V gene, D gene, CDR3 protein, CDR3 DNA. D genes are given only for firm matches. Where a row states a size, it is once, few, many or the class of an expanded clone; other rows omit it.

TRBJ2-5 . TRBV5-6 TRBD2 CASSPRTSGSVLETQYF TGTGCCAGCAGCCCCCGGACTAGCGGGAGTGTGTTGGAGACCCAGTACTTC
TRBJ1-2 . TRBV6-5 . CASSPQVGDYGYTF TGTGCCAGCAGTCCCCAAGTAGGGGATTATGGCTACACCTTC
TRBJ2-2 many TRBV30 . CATGNTGELFF TGTGCCACAGGGAACACCGGGGAGCTGTTTTTT
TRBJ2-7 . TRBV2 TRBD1 CASSEPGQGFATTYEQYF TGTGCCAGCAGTGAACCGGGACAGGGATTTGCCACAACCTACGAGCAGTACTTC
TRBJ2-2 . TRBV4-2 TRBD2 CASSQDWTSGRTGELFF TGTGCCAGCAGCCAAGATTGGACTAGCGGGAGGACCGGGGAGCTGTTTTTT
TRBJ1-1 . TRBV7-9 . CASSWREVTEAFF TGTGCCAGCAGCTGGAGGGAGGTGACTGAAGCTTTCTTT
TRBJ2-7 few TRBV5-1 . CASSLAGVLYEQYF TGCGCCAGCAGCTTGGCCGGCGTCCTTTACGAGCAGTACTTC
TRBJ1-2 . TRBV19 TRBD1 CASSSLQGASLGGYTF TGTGCCAGTAGCTCCCTCCAGGGGGCGAGTTTAGGTGGCTACACCTTC
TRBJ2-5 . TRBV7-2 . CASSSGETQYF TGTGCCAGCAGCTCCGGGGAGACCCAGTACTTC
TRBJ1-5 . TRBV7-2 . CASSLRGGTFNQPQHF TGTGCCAGCAGCTTACGGGGCGGTACATTTAATCAGCCCCAGCATTTT
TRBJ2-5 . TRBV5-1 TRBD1 CASRETGGETQYF TGCGCCAGCAGGGAGACAGGGGGAGAGACCCAGTACTTC
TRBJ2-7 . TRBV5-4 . CASSLASDPPEQYF TGTGCCAGCAGCTTGGCCTCAGACCCCCCCGAGCAGTACTTC
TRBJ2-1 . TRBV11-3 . CASSLGLGNNEQFF TGTGCCAGCAGCCTGGGACTGGGTAACAATGAGCAGTTCTTC
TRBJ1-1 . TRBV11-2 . CASSLDLGTNTEAFF TGTGCCAGCAGCTTAGATTTGGGCACTAACACTGAAGCTTTCTTT
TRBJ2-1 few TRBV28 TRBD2 CASRPTSGSYNEQFF TGTGCCAGCAGACCCACTAGCGGCTCCTACAATGAGCAGTTCTTC
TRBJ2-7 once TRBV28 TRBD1 CASSQLGTGGREQYF TGTGCCAGCAGTCAACTTGGGACAGGGGGCCGCGAGCAGTACTTC
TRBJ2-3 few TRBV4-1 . CASSQEKTQGNTQYF TGCGCCAGCAGCCAAGAAAAGACCCAGGGGAATACGCAGTATTTT
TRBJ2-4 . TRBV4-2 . CASSQELAAKNIQYF TGTGCCAGCAGCCAAGAACTAGCCGCCAAAAACATTCAGTACTTC
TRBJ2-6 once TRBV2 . CASERLSGANVLTF TGTGCCAGCGAGAGGCTTTCTGGGGCCAACGTCCTGACTTTC
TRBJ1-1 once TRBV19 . CASSIGGQGEAFF TGTGCCAGTAGTATCGGCGGGCAGGGGGAAGCTTTCTTT
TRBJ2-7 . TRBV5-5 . CASSLYGGEQYF TGTGCCAGCAGCTTGTATGGGGGAGAGCAGTACTTC
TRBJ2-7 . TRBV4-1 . CASSAPETNSYEQYF TGCGCCAGCAGCGCCCCGGAGACAAACTCCTACGAGCAGTACTTC
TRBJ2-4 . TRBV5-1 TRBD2 CASSLASGGTKNIQYF TGCGCCAGCAGCTTGGCCTCGGGAGGAACCAAAAACATTCAGTACTTC
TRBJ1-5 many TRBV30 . CAWSSKGGEPQHF TGTGCCTGGAGCTCTAAGGGCGGGGAGCCCCAGCATTTT
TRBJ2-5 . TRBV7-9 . CASSFVAGPGETQYF TGTGCCAGCAGCTTCGTGGCAGGCCCCGGTGAGACCCAGTACTTC
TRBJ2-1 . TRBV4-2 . CASSLILATKRNEQFF TGTGCCAGCAGCCTGATCCTCGCTACAAAGCGGAATGAGCAGTTCTTC
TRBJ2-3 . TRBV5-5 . CASSSGPSKTSQYF TGTGCCAGCAGCTCGGGACCCTCTAAGACCTCGCAGTATTTT
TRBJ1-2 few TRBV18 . CASSPMGQYGYTF TGTGCCAGCTCACCAATGGGGCAATATGGCTACACCTTC
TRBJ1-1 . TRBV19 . CASSINLRNTEAFF TGTGCCAGTAGTATCAATTTACGGAACACTGAAGCTTTCTTT
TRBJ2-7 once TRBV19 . CASSTAGLLEDEQYF TGTGCCAGTAGTACGGCGGGACTCCTAGAGGACGAGCAGTACTTC
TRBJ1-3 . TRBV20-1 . CSASSGNTIYF TGCAGTGCTTCCTCTGGAAACACCATATATTTT
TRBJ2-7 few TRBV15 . CATSRVRSRAYEQYF TGTGCCACCAGCAGAGTTCGGAGCAGAGCCTACGAGCAGTACTTC
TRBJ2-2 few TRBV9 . CASSSSLANTGELFF TGTGCCAGCAGCTCAAGCTTAGCGAACACCGGGGAGCTGTTTTTT
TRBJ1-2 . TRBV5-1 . CASSLVGQNYGYTF TGCGCCAGCAGCTTGGTGGGCCAAAACTATGGCTACACCTTC
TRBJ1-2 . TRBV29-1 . CSVARGVSGYTF TGCAGCGTTGCGCGGGGGGTTAGTGGCTACACCTTC
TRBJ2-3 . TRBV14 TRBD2 CASSNRLAGDTQYF TGTGCCAGCAGCAATCGACTAGCGGGAGATACGCAGTATTTT
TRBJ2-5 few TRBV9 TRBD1 CASSVVGTGVETQYF TGTGCCAGCAGCGTAGTTGGGACAGGTGTAGAGACCCAGTACTTC
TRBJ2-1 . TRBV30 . CAWSDLTGGNEQFF TGTGCCTGGAGTGATCTGACTGGGGGCAATGAGCAGTTCTTC
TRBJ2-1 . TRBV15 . CATSRVPGRGLAPNNKQFF TGTGCCACCAGCAGAGTACCCGGGAGGGGGCTGGCCCCGAACAATAAGCAGTTCTTC
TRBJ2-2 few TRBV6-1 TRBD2 CASSERTSGRSGELFF TGTGCCAGCAGTGAGAGGACTAGCGGGAGATCCGGGGAGCTGTTTTTT
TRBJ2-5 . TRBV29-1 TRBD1 CSGGGTGIWGTQYF TGCAGCGGAGGAGGGACAGGGATTTGGGGGACCCAGTACTTC
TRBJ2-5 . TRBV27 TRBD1 CASSSRTGKTQYF TGTGCCAGCAGTTCGAGGACAGGAAAGACCCAGTACTTC
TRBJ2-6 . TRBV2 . CASSEAGSGSGANVLTF TGTGCCAGCAGTGAAGCAGGGTCCGGGAGTGGGGCCAACGTCCTGACTTTC
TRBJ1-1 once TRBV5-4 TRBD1 CASSFDRANTEAFF TGTGCCAGCAGTTTCGACAGGGCGAACACTGAAGCTTTCTTT
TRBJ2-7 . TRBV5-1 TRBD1 CASSLGQGAGSYEQYF TGCGCCAGCAGCTTGGGTCAGGGGGCGGGTTCCTACGAGCAGTACTTC
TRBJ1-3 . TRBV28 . CASTDTSSGNTIYF TGTGCCAGCACAGACACGAGCTCTGGAAACACCATATATTTT
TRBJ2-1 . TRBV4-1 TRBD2 CASSQDYFRAGGPRNEQFF TGCGCCAGCAGCCAAGATTACTTTAGGGCGGGAGGGCCTCGCAATGAGCAGTTCTTC